A selection of T cell receptor beta chains follows, all from one sample in a study of T cell responses to AZD1222 COVID-19 vaccine. The assay was immunoSEQ multiplex PCR, and TCRdb's table has in-frame clones only and misses some. The sample includes under 130,000 clones, 70% to 90% seen only once; the top ten take 2% to 2.5%. The sample in question was peripheral blood, obtained 28 days after the second AZD1222 dose. These receptors were taken from an adult who received the AZD1222 COVID-19 vaccine. CDR3s include the opening cysteine and the closing phenylalanine or tryptophan. The order of the fields is J gene, clone size, V gene, D gene, CDR3 DNA, CDR3 protein. The D gene is left open where the match is weak. Rows give clone size only sometimes, using once, few, many, or a class for an expanded clone.

>TRBJ2-1|.|TRBV5-1|.
TGCGCCAGCAGCAGGCCGGGAGAAAGGTACAATGAGCAGTTCTTC
CASSRPGERYNEQFF
>TRBJ2-2|.|TRBV6-5|.
TGTGCCAGCAGCAGGGACTGGGCGGTCCGGGAGCTGTTTTTT
CASSRDWAVRELFF
>TRBJ2-2|.|TRBV4-2|.
TGTGCCAGCAGCCAAGAAACGGGCTTAGAGACCGGGGAGCTGTTTTTT
CASSQETGLETGELFF
>TRBJ1-4|.|TRBV4-1|.
TGCGCCAGCAGCCAAGGAGGACGGGCTTGGAGTAATGAAAAACTGTTTTTT
CASSQGGRAWSNEKLFF
>TRBJ2-1|.|TRBV19|TRBD2
TGTGCCAGTAGTATAGCGGGAGGGCCAAATGAGCAGTTCTTC
CASSIAGGPNEQFF
>TRBJ1-5|once|TRBV30|.
TGTGCCTCCGGCCTTGACAATCAGCCCCAGCATTTT
CASGLDNQPQHF
>TRBJ2-3|.|TRBV12-3/TRBV12-4|.
TGTGCCAGCAGTTTAGGCATTCCAGATACGCAGTATTTT
CASSLGIPDTQYF
>TRBJ2-7|once|TRBV7-2|.
TGTGCCAGCAGCTCCCCCGGGACTCACTCTTACGAGCAGTACTTC
CASSSPGTHSYEQYF
>TRBJ2-7|.|TRBV6-6|TRBD2
TGTGCCAGCAGTCAAATCCCGACTAGCGGGGATATCTACGAGCAGTACTTC
CASSQIPTSGDIYEQYF
>TRBJ2-1|.|TRBV7-9|.
TGTGCCAGCAGCGGGACCCCTACCGAGAGGGTCAATGAGCAGTTCTTC
CASSGTPTERVNEQFF
>TRBJ2-5|few|TRBV6-1|.
TGTGCCAGCAGTGAATGGCCGGGGGCAGGAGAGACCCAGTACTTC
CASSEWPGAGETQYF
>TRBJ2-1|.|TRBV7-2|TRBD2
TGTGCCAGCAGCTTAGGTCTAGCGGGAGGAAGTGAGCAGTTCTTC
CASSLGLAGGSEQFF
>TRBJ2-1|.|TRBV28|.
TGTGCCAGCAGCCCTGGCGTTTCTGACTACAATGAGCAGTTCTTC
CASSPGVSDYNEQFF
>TRBJ1-1|.|TRBV6-1|.
TGTGCCAGCAGTGTATCCTTGAGCATTATGAACACTGAAGCTTTCTTT
CASSVSLSIMNTEAFF
>TRBJ1-1|few|TRBV28|TRBD1
TGTGCCAGCAGTCAATCGGGACAGGGGTTGTCAAACAATGAAGCTTTCTTT
CASSQSGQGLSNNEAFF
>TRBJ1-2|.|TRBV3-1/TRBV3-2|.
TGTGCCAGCAGCCAAGCAGGGGCGCCCGGCTACACCTTC
CASSQAGAPGYTF
>TRBJ2-3|.|TRBV5-1|.
TGCGCCAGCAGCTTTAGCCAGGTTGGAGATACGCAGTATTTT
CASSFSQVGDTQYF
>TRBJ2-7|.|TRBV29-1|.
TGCAGCTCCTTCGGGCAGGTGATCTACGAGCAGTACTTC
CSSFGQVIYEQYF
>TRBJ1-5|.|TRBV19|TRBD1
TGTGCCAGTAGTCTCGGGTCCGGCCAGGGGGCTTATCAGCCCCAGCATTTT
CASSLGSGQGAYQPQHF
>TRBJ2-7|.|TRBV18|.
TGTGCCAGCTCACCAGCCAGCTACGAGCAGTACTTC
CASSPASYEQYF
>TRBJ1-2|.|TRBV27|.
TGTGCCAGCAGTCGACTGCCAGGGTCGGATGGCTACACCTTC
CASSRLPGSDGYTF
>TRBJ1-2|.|TRBV5-6|TRBD1
TGTGCCAGCAGCAGGGACAGGGGGCATGATCCCTATGGCTACACCTTC
CASSRDRGHDPYGYTF
>TRBJ2-7|once|TRBV10-2|.
TGCGCCAGCAGTAACTACGAGCAGTACTTC
CASSNYEQYF
>TRBJ1-4|.|TRBV7-2|TRBD1
TGTGCCAGCAGCTTAATGACAGGGGGCGAAAAACTGTTTTTT
CASSLMTGGEKLFF
>TRBJ2-1|.|TRBV6-2/TRBV6-3|TRBD2
TGTGCCAGCAGTTCTCAGCGGGACTCCTACAATGAGCAGTTCTTC
CASSSQRDSYNEQFF
>TRBJ2-2|.|TRBV7-2|.
TGTGCCAGCAGAGTACGGCCGGGACCAGATGGGGAGCTGTTTTTT
CASRVRPGPDGELFF
>TRBJ2-7|.|TRBV14|TRBD1
TGTGCCAGCAGCCACGAGGGGGCTGGCTACGAGCAGTACTTC
CASSHEGAGYEQYF
>TRBJ1-2|.|TRBV28|.
TGTGCCAGCAGTTTAATCGTGAAGTCCTATGGCTACACCTTC
CASSLIVKSYGYTF
>TRBJ1-5|.|TRBV6-6|.
TGTGCCAGCAGTTGGACTGAATTCAATCAGCCCCAGCATTTT
CASSWTEFNQPQHF
>TRBJ1-4|few|TRBV20-1|TRBD1
TGCAGTGCTAGTTTCGACAGGGTGGGGGATGAAAAACTGTTTTTT
CSASFDRVGDEKLFF
>TRBJ2-7|.|TRBV5-1|TRBD2
TGCGCCAGCAGCTGGGGACTAGTTAGGGCCTACGAGCAGTACTTC
CASSWGLVRAYEQYF
>TRBJ2-7|.|TRBV9|TRBD2
TGTGCCAGCAGCGTGGGCGCGGGGGTAGGAGACTACGAGCAGTACTTC
CASSVGAGVGDYEQYF
>TRBJ2-5|.|TRBV27|TRBD2
TGTGCCAGCAGTCCCCAGCGGGAGGGATTAGGGACCCAGTACTTC
CASSPQREGLGTQYF
>TRBJ2-2|.|TRBV5-6|.
TGTGCCAGCAGCTTGAGTCGGGCAGGGTGGTCCGGGGAGCTGTTTTTT
CASSLSRAGWSGELFF
>TRBJ1-5|.|TRBV5-1|TRBD1
TGCGCCAGCAGCTTGGGACAGGGGACGAATCAGCCCCAGCATTTT
CASSLGQGTNQPQHF
>TRBJ2-5|.|TRBV5-1|TRBD2
TGCGCCGGCCCTTGGGCTAGCGGCCGACGGGAGACCCAGTACTTC
CAGPWASGRRETQYF
>TRBJ2-1|once|TRBV9|.
TGTGCCAGCAGCGTAGACCCGACAGGCCGCAATGAGCAGTTCTTC
CASSVDPTGRNEQFF
>TRBJ1-6|.|TRBV28|.
TGTGCCAGCAGTCTAGATATTTCACCCCTCCACTTT
CASSLDISPLHF
>TRBJ2-7|.|TRBV27|TRBD2
TGTGCCAGCAGTCTCGGGACTAGCGGGGCATACGAGCAGTACTTC
CASSLGTSGAYEQYF
>TRBJ1-2|once|TRBV19|TRBD1
TGTGCCAGTAGAAAACCCGGGACAGCCCCTAACTATGGCTACACCTTC
CASRKPGTAPNYGYTF
>TRBJ1-1|.|TRBV29-1|.
TGCAGCGTTGCCGTGGTGAGGGGGAACACTGAAGCTTTCTTT
CSVAVVRGNTEAFF
>TRBJ2-2|.|TRBV4-1|TRBD2
TGCGCCAGCAGTTTTAGCGGGCAGAACACCGGGGAGCTGTTTTTT
CASSFSGQNTGELFF
>TRBJ1-1|.|TRBV18|.
TGTGCCAGCTCACCCCCTTGGATGAACACTGAAGCTTTCTTT
CASSPPWMNTEAFF
>TRBJ2-7|.|TRBV18|.
TGTGCCAGCTCACCACCTGGGACCACCTACGAGCAGTACTTC
CASSPPGTTYEQYF
>TRBJ2-2|.|TRBV6-5|.
TGTGCCAGCATTCGCGGGAACACCGGGGAGCTGTTTTTT
CASIRGNTGELFF
>TRBJ2-7|.|TRBV21-1|.
TGTGCCAGCAGCAAAGCGGGAGGGCCTCACCACGAGCAGTACTTC
CASSKAGGPHHEQYF
>TRBJ1-2|.|TRBV2|.
TGTGCCAGCAGTGAAAGAGTTCAGGCCCCAACGGGCTACACCTTC
CASSERVQAPTGYTF
>TRBJ1-1|.|TRBV27|.
TGTGCCAGCAGTGGAGAAACAGGGTCCATGAACACTGAAGCTTTCTTT
CASSGETGSMNTEAFF
>TRBJ2-5|.|TRBV19|TRBD1
TGTGCCGTCGTGACAGGGAAAAAGACCCAGTACTTC
CAVVTGKKTQYF
>TRBJ2-3|.|TRBV28|.
TGTGCCAGTAACCGCTACGATACGCAGTATTTT
CASNRYDTQYF
>TRBJ1-2|.|TRBV10-3|.
TGTGCCATCAGTGATAAGCAGGACTATGGCTACACCTTC
CAISDKQDYGYTF
>TRBJ1-2|.|TRBV5-6|.
TGTGCCAGCAGCCCGGGACTGTTGAACTATGGCTACACCTTC
CASSPGLLNYGYTF